The clone carrying this T cell receptor (beta chain) was detected ten times or more. The antigen remains unidentified. From germline, CDR1 is MNHNY and CDR2 SVGAGI (reference sequence). This CDR3 has 12 amino acids. V was pared by 5 bases and J by 4 bases, with 8 bases between. Amplification from RNA transcripts yielded the TCR beta CDR3 regions. The first round was an RT-PCR with HTBI primers, and the second round was a multiplex PCR. TCRdb independently ran MiXCR on the multiplex PCR reads; one entry per CDR3 protein. The sample has approximately 640,000 distinct CDR3 sequences; about 38% are singletons. The data originate from a study of Graves' ophthalmopathy and Graves' hyperthyroidism. About the research overall: Peripheral blood was gathered at first diagnosis, ahead of any treatment whatsoever. Study outcomes and limitations: It was with around 70% sensitivity and just under 75% specificity that the model predicted ophthalmopathy progression.

Ophthalmopathy-affected donors exhibited moderate-to-severe activity, CAS ≥3, NOSPECS ≥4, and duration under 3 months. Material: peripheral blood. The chain is built from TRBV6-6 and TRBJ2-5; D is unresolved. The TCR was taken from an adult man with Graves' ophthalmopathy. CDR3 sequence: CASSDVGETQYF. CDR3 coding DNA: TGTGCCAGCAGTGACGTCGGAGAGACCCAGTACTTC.